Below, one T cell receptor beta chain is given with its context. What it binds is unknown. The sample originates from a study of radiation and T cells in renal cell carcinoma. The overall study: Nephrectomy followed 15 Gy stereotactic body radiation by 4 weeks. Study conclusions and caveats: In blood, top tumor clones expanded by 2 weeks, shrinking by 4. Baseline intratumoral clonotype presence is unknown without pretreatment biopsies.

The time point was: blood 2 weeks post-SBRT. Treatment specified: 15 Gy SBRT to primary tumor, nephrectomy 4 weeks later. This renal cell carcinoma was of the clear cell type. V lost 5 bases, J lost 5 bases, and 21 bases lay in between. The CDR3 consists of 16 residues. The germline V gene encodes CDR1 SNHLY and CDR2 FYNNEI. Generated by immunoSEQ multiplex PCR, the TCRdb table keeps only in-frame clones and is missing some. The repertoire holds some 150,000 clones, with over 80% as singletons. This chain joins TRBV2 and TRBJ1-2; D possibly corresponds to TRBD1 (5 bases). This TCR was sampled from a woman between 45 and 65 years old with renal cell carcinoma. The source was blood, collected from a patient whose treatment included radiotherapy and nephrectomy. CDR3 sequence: CASSLLRGPAVYGYTF. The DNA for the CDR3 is TGTGCCAGCAGTTTACTCCGGGGCCCGGCGGTGTATGGCTACACCTTC. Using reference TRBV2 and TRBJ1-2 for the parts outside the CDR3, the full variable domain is EPEVTQTPSHQVTQMGQEVILRCVPISNHLYFYWYRQILGQKVEFLVSFYNNEISEKSEIFDDQFSVERPDGSNFTLKIRSTKLEDSAMYFCASSLLRGPAVYGYTFGSGTRLTVV.